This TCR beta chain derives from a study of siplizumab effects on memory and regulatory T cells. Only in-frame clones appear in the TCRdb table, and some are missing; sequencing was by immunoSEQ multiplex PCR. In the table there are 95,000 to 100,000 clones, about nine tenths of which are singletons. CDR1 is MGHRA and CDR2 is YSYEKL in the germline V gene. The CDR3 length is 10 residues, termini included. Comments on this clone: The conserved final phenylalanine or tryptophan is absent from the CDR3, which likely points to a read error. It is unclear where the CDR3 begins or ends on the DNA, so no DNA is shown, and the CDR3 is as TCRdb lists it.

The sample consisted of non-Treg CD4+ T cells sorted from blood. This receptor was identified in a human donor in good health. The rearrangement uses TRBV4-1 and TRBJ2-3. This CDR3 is CASSHKGEPR.